These 5 T cell receptor beta chains share one sample of origin, sequenced in a study of T-cell reconstitution after alpha-beta-depleted transplantation in children. As it was prepared, the TCRbeta library received unique molecular identifiers. One entry per CDR3 protein results from TCRdb running MiXCR on the PCR reads. The profile shows fewer than 400,000 distinct CDR3 sequences, approximately 20% of them singletons. Sequencing used PBMCs, mostly from graft donor cells, obtained 180 days after TCRalphabeta/CD19-depleted stem cell transplant. These receptors all come from a male patient aged 5 to 17 who had a stem cell transplant for acute lymphoblastic leukemia, so the T cells may come from the graft donor.

This chain joins TRBV20-1 and TRBJ2-2; D might be TRBD1 or TRBD2, each matching 5 bases. CDR3 length: 16 residues. From germline, CDR1 is DFQATT and CDR2 SNEGSKA (reference sequence). The V gene lost 4 bases and the J gene lost 3 bases, with 18 bases spanning the gap. CDR3 protein: CSATSRDGEYTGELFF. The DNA for the CDR3 is TGCAGTGCTACTTCCCGGGACGGCGAATACACCGGGGAGCTGTTTTTT.

This clonotype occurred many times. This sequence joins TRBV4-1 and TRBJ2-5, with 12 nucleotides matching TRBD1. V lost 0 bases to trimming and J lost 5 bases; unmatched junction nucleotides: 4. The CDR3 consists of 16 residues. CDR1 and CDR2 from the germline V gene are MGHRA and YSYEKL. CDR3 DNA sequence: TGCGCCAGCAGCCAAGATCGGGACAGGGGGCTGGAGACCCAGTACTTC. Its translation: CASSQDRDRGLETQYF.

This chain connects TRBV19 to TRBJ1-1; tentatively, D is TRBD1 (5 bases). Trimming took 3 bases from V and 2 from J, leaving 7 bases between them. From germline, CDR1 is LNHDA and CDR2 SQIVND (reference sequence). The CDR3 loop spans 13 amino acids. DNA of the CDR3: TGTGCCAGTAGTATTGGACACAACACTGAAGCTTTCTTT. This encodes CASSIGHNTEAFF.

There are a few counts of this clonotype. The V call is TRBV6-1, the J call TRBJ1-1, with D maybe TRBD1 (5 bases). Germline V gene data show CDR1 as MNHNS and CDR2 as SASEGT. V was clipped by 6 bases and J by 7 bases, with 18 bases between them. CDR3 length: 14 residues. The CDR3 DNA reads as TGTGCCAGCAGCCCCGGGGCACCCCGGGGTGAAGCTTTCTTT. Residues: CASSPGAPRGEAFF.

The chain recombines TRBV5-6 with TRBJ2-1; 9 nucleotides line up with TRBD2. Trimming removed 4 bases from V and 5 bases from J; junction bases left unmatched: 10. The CDR3 consists of 16 residues. The germline CDR1 and CDR2 sequences are SGHDT and YYEEEE. CDR3 bases: TGTGCCAGCAGCCCGGAACTAGCGGGTCTTAACAATGAGCAGTTCTTC. Translated: CASSPELAGLNNEQFF.